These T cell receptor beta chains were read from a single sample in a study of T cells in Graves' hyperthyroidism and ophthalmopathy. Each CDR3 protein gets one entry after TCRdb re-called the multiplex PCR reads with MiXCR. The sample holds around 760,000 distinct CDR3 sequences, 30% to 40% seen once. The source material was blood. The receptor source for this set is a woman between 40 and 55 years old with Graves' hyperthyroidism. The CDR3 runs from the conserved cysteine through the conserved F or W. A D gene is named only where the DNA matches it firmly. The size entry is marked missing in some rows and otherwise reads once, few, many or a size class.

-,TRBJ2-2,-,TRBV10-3,CAIRLAGELFF,TGTGCCATCAGACTAGCCGGGGAGCTGTTTTTT
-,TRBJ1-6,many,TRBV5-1,CASSLGQFPVGGPLHF,TGCGCCAGCAGCCTTGGACAGTTCCCCGTAGGGGGACCCCTCCACTTT
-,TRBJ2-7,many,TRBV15,CATSLPTYEQYF,TGTGCCACCAGCTTACCGACCTACGAGCAGTACTTC
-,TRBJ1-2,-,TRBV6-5,CASSSGSRGYGGYTF,TGTGCCAGCAGTTCCGGGTCGAGGGGCTACGGTGGCTACACCTTC
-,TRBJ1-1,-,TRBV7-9,CASSLMSPVNTEAFF,TGTGCCAGCAGCTTAATGTCACCAGTGAACACTGAAGCTTTCTTT
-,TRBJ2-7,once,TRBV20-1,CSARQAGTIFRRPIGIHEQYF,TGCAGTGCTAGACAAGCAGGGACCATTTTCCGGCGCCCCATTGGGATACACGAGCAGTACTTC
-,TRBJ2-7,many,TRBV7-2,CASSPTTATQYF,TGTGCCAGCAGCCCTACGACCGCCACCCAGTACTTC
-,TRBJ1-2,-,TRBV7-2,CAGGGAEDGYTF,TGTGCCGGCGGTGGGGCGGAAGATGGCTACACCTTC
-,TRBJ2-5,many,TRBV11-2,CASSLGGVGQETQYF,TGTGCCAGCAGCTTAGGGGGAGTTGGACAAGAGACCCAGTACTTC
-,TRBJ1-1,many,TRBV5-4,CASSLGGSAFF,TGTGCCAGCAGCTTGGGGGGATCGGCTTTCTTT
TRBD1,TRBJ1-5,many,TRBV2,CASSGTGMGNQPQHF,TGTGCCAGCAGTGGGACAGGGATGGGCAATCAGCCCCAGCATTTT